This T cell receptor beta chain was documented in a study of vaccination and CD4 T cells after COVID-19 (dated by TCRdb to between 2022 and 2023). About the study as a whole: Convalescent patients had a positive SARS-CoV-2 result on nasal swab PCR, and of these patients, nine had mild disease and one had severe disease. The convalescent cohort included six males and four females, with two Hispanic individuals, seven Caucasians, two Asians and one multiracial person. Each participant got two doses of either the Pfizer-BioNTech BNT162b2 vaccine (n=8) or the Moderna mRNA-1273 vaccine (n=2). Post-COVID blood samples from convalescent patients were collected a median of approximately 93 days after diagnosis, with a range of 35 to 161 days. Post-vaccine blood samples were obtained a median of around 74 days after the second vaccine dose, with a range of 14 to 241 days. Culture stimuli were overlapping spike peptide pools from SARS-CoV-2 and from the common cold coronaviruses HCoV-NL63, HCoV-OC43 and HCoV-229E. In control cultures, a CEFX viral epitope pool was used as positive control, an HIV-1 Nef peptide pool was used as negative control, or no peptide was added. The spike-specific CD4+ TCR repertoire was compared before and after mRNA vaccination in approximately ten COVID-19 convalescent patients and a handful of infection-naive healthy vaccine recipients.

What the authors observed across the whole study: Only a relatively small number of convalescent patients were included in the study, and early timepoints following natural infection were not analyzed. Of the vaccine-specific clones in convalescent patients, 304 of 307, or nearly all, reacted only to SARS-CoV-2 spike and did not cross-react with common cold coronaviruses. Although the median number of SARS-CoV-2-reactive clonotypes went up from roughly 22 after infection to 35 to 40 after vaccination, the increase was not significant. Among the post-vaccine SARS-CoV-2-reactive clones in convalescent patients, a median approximately 90% showed up only after vaccination, which suggests vaccine-specific priming.

The CDR3 runs 14 amino acids, cysteine and phenylalanine included. Kept here is only the CDR3 DNA, which spans 42 bases and is read in frame from base 1. Trimming costs V 5 bases and J 2 bases, and their ends lie 11 bases apart. Reading the germline V gene (reference sequence) gives CDR1 SEHNR and CDR2 FQNEAQ. The treatment or condition label on this specimen signifies: approximately nine-day PBMC culture with coronavirus spike peptide pools or control peptides (ViraFEST assay). The ViraFEST assay, used in the study, expanded antigen-specific T cells with peptide pools and then identified the expanded clonotypes through TCR sequencing. The positive SARS-CoV-2 PCR tests of the convalescent patients were dated from March to December 2020, before the Alpha, Beta and Delta variants emerged in the United States. Each well held about 2.2 million PBMCs cultured in IMDM containing approximately 5% human AB serum and approximately 9.8 IU/ml IL-2, with roughly 10 ug/ml peptide pools added. On days 3 and 7, half of the culture medium was replaced with fresh IL-2-containing medium. Once the cells had been in culture for over 9 days, the EasySep CD4+ T cell isolation kit was used to isolate CD4+ T cells by negative selection. Ficoll-Paque Plus gradient centrifugation was used to isolate PBMCs from whole blood, and the isolated PBMCs were then either used fresh or cryopreserved at -140C. Triplicate wells were generally used for each culture condition.

As regards this clonotype: This clone's antigen is unknown. No clone much larger than this one lies a single base away; base qualities are absent.

The library was made by PCR. DNA from cultured CD4+ T cells underwent TCR sequencing with the Oncomine TCR Beta short-read assay at the Johns Hopkins FTIC core. Genomic DNA was extracted from the cultured CD4+ T cells with the QIAamp micro DNA kit. Oncomine TCR Beta libraries made from cultured CD4+ T cells were pooled using unique dual indexes and sequenced on an Illumina iSeq 100. In the authors' own workflow: Non-productive sequences were removed, and CDR3s not starting with C, not ending with F or W, or shorter than 7 amino acids were discarded. The MANAFEST web application identified antigen-specific clonotypes by comparing peptide-stimulated wells against reference wells and other culture wells. Positive clones required FDR below 0.05, an odds ratio above 5, and productive frequency above 0.1% in at least two of three replicate wells. Cross-reactive clonotypes were defined as significantly expanded in both SARS-CoV-2 spike wells and at least one common cold coronavirus spike condition. Levenshtein distances (stringdist) and unrooted phylogenetic trees (ape) in R version 3.6.1 were used to assess CDR3 homology. The public sequencing data were trimmed at Q25 with fastp and processed into clonotypes with MiXCR by TCRdb, which kept only in-frame beta chains. Here each entry gathers all rows of one CDR3 protein and keeps the most common genes and DNA. The authors' filters were not applied to this entry. The sample profile shows some 15,000 distinct CDR3 sequences; less than 60% of them were found once. Over 7% of the sample is held by the ten biggest clonotypes.

The receptor was derived from a human donor who had recovered from COVID-19. The sample consisted of CD4+ T cells from blood, cultured in vitro. The chain is encoded by TRBV7-9 joined to TRBJ2-3; the D segment cannot be called with confidence. CDR3 region: CASSTVSPTDTQYF. The nucleotide sequence reads TGTGCCAGCAGCACCGTCTCGCCCACAGATACGCAGTATTTT.